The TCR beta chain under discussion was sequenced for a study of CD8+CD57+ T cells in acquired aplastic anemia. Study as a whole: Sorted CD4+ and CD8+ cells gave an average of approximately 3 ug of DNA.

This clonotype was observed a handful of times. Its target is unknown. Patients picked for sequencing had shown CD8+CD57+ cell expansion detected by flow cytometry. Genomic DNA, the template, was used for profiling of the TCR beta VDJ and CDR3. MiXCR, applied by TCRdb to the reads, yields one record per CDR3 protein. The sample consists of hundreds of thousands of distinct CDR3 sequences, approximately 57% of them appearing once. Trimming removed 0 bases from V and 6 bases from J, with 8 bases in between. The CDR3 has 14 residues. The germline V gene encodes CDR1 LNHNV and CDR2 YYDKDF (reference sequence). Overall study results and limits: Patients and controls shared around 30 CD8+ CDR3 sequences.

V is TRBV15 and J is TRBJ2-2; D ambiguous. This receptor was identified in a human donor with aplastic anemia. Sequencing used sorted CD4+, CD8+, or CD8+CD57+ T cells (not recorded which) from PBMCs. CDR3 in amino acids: CATSRESRAGELFF. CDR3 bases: TGTGCCACCAGCAGAGAGTCTAGGGCCGGGGAGCTGTTTTTT.